These 13 T cell receptor beta chains share one sample of origin, sequenced in a study of shared clonotypes between healthy human individuals. Profiling relied on immunoSEQ multiplex PCR, and the TCRdb table lists in-frame clones only, not all of them. The table records roughly 680,000 clones, roughly 72% of them present only once. Input material: memory CD4+ T cells sorted from blood. This sample's subset: CD45RA-negative fraction. These receptors came from a woman aged 25 to 45 in good health.

Comments on this clone: This CDR3 is also generated by other DNA sequences in the sample. The DNA for the CDR3 is TGTGCCAGCAGCAACAGGGTCGGGGAGACCCAGTACTTC. This sequence encodes CASSNRVGETQYF. The chain employs TRBV6-4 and TRBJ2-5; TRBD1 is a possible D gene (6 bases). The CDR3 totals 13 residues. The V gene lost 6 bases and the J gene lost 5 bases, with 13 bases spanning the gap. Germline V gene lookup returns CDR1 MRHNA and CDR2 SNTAGT.

The chain has TRBV15 and TRBJ2-2; TRBD2 might be the D (6 bases). The CDR3 contains 17 residues. Germline CDR1 reads LNHNV; CDR2 reads YYDKDF (reference sequence). Trimming took off 1 base at V and 1 base at J, with 13 bases between the two ends. The CDR3 sequence: CATSRARRGGNTGELFF. The DNA of the CDR3 is TGTGCCACCAGCAGAGCGAGGCGGGGCGGGAACACCGGGGAGCTGTTTTTT.

V usage is TRBV27 and J usage is TRBJ2-7; 8 bases agree with TRBD2. CDR3 length: 14 residues. With V trimmed by 8 bases and J by 12 bases, 18 bases remained unmatched. The V gene's germline CDR1 is MNHEY and CDR2 SMNVEV (reference sequence). In DNA, the CDR3 is TGTGCCAGCGGACACCCGACTAGCGCCCTTCATTGGTACTTC. It is translated as CASGHPTSALHWYF.

The chain carries TRBV6-1 and TRBJ1-3; 8 nucleotides align to TRBD1. V lost 7 bases to trimming and J lost 2 bases; unmatched junction nucleotides: 4. Germline V gives CDR1 MNHNS, CDR2 SASEGT. CDR3 length: 14 amino acids. CDR3 coding DNA: TGTGCCAGCATGCAGGGGGCGGCTGGAAACACCATATATTTT. Protein product: CASMQGAAGNTIYF.

This chain joins TRBV10-3 and TRBJ2-1, with TRBD1 matching over 7 bases. The CDR3 covers 14 residues. V lost 4 bases to trimming and J lost 2 bases; unmatched junction nucleotides: 2. Germline CDR1 ENHRY, CDR2 SYGVKD. CDR3 protein: CAISGQGTYNEQFF. The CDR3 DNA reads TGTGCCATCAGTGGACAGGGCACCTACAATGAGCAGTTCTTC.

Concerning this clone: With a far larger clone one base away, a read error is the likely cause. The chain carries TRBV28 and TRBJ2-7; D is unclear. V was pared by 3 bases and J by 2 bases, with 5 bases between. In germline, CDR1 is MDHEN, CDR2 SYDVKM. The CDR3 extends over 12 amino acids. The CDR3 sequence: CASSFPPYEQYF. The CDR3 coding sequence is TGTGCCAGCAGTTTCCCCCCCTACGAGCAGTACTTC.

This chain joins TRBV29-1 and TRBJ2-5; the D call may be TRBD1 or TRBD2 (5 bases each). This CDR3 contains 15 residues. V gave up 4 bases and J gave up 2 bases, with 17 bases separating them. CDR1 is SQVTM, CDR2 ANQGSEA, per germline. The CDR3, as DNA: TGCAGCGTTGTAAGTCCCGGGACGGAACAAGAGACCCAGTACTTC. This encodes CSVVSPGTEQETQYF.

This clone was picked up many times. This sequence joins TRBV28 and TRBJ2-3; 12 bases match TRBD2. From germline, CDR1 is MDHEN and CDR2 SYDVKM. After removal of 6 bases from V and 2 bases from J, the junction contained 6 bases not matched to a gene. The CDR3 spans 16 residues. CDR3 loop: CASSASGRALTDTQYF. The DNA for the CDR3 is TGTGCCAGCAGCGCTAGCGGGAGGGCCCTCACAGATACGCAGTATTTT.

The chain is built from TRBV5-1 and TRBJ1-1, with 8 positions matching TRBD1. V gave up 6 bases and J gave up 1 base; unmatched junction bases: 2. The CDR3 contains 13 residues. Germline V CDR1 and CDR2: SGHRS, YFSETQ. CDR3: CASKGQANTEAFF. The DNA of the CDR3 is TGCGCCAGCAAGGGACAGGCGAACACTGAAGCTTTCTTT.

The rearrangement links TRBV5-3 to TRBJ1-5; D is ambiguous. TRBV5-3 has ORF status, its function being uncertain. CDR3 size: 15 residues. Trimming shortened V by 4 bases and J by 2 bases, and 13 bases separated the two germline ends. This chain's CDR3 is CARSRDGLGNQPQHF. Here the CDR3 DNA reads TGTGCCAGAAGCCGTGACGGTCTGGGCAATCAGCCCCAGCATTTT.

The rearrangement links TRBV2 to TRBJ2-1; D remains unclear. Germline CDR1 and CDR2: SNHLY and FYNNEI. V gave up 5 bases and J gave up 1 base, with 9 bases separating them. The CDR3 runs to 14 residues. The CDR3 region is CASSITESYNEQFF. The CDR3 region has the DNA TGTGCCAGCAGTATAACTGAATCCTACAATGAGCAGTTCTTC. Complete variable domain (other parts from reference TRBV2 and TRBJ2-1): EPEVTQTPSHQVTQMGQEVILRCVPISNHLYFYWYRQILGQKVEFLVSFYNNEISEKSEIFDDQFSVERPDGSNFTLKIRSTKLEDSAMYFCASSITESYNEQFFGPGTRLTVL.

The chain employs TRBV28 and TRBJ2-7, with D possibly matching TRBD2 (6 bases). Germline V gives CDR1 MDHEN, CDR2 SYDVKM. Trimming took 4 bases from V and 4 from J, leaving 20 bases between them. The CDR3 length is 16 residues. The CDR3 DNA reads TGTGCCAGCAGTTCCCGAAAGGGACTCGAATTGTACGAGCAGTACTTC. This translates into CASSSRKGLELYEQYF. Drawing the rest from reference TRBV28 and TRBJ2-7, the complete variable domain is DVKVTQSSRYLVKRTGEKVFLECVQDMDHENMFWYRQDPGLGLRLIYFSYDVKMKEKGDIPEGYSVSREKKERFSLILESASTNQTSMYLCASSSRKGLELYEQYFGPGTRLTVT.

J is TRBJ2-1 and V is TRBV28, with 10 bases identical to TRBD2. Unmatched junction bases numbered 7, after V lost 6 bases and J lost 5 bases. Germline CDR1 is MDHEN and CDR2 is SYDVKM. CDR3 length: 15 amino acids. The CDR3 coding sequence is TGTGCCAGCAGAACAGGACTAGCGGCTAACAATGAGCAGTTCTTC. Encoded protein: CASRTGLAANNEQFF.